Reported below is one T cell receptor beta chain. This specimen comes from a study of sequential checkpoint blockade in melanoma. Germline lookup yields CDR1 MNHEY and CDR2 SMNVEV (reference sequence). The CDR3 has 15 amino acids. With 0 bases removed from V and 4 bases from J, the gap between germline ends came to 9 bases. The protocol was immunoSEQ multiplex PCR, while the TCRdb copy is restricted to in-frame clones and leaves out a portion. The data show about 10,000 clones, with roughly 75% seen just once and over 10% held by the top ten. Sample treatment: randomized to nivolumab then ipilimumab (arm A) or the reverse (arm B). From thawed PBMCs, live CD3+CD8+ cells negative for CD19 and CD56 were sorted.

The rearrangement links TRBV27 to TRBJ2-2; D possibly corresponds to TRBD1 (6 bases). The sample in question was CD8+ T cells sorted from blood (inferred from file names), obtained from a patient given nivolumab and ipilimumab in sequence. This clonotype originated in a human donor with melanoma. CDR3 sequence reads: CASSLSPGATGELFF. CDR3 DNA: TGTGCCAGCAGTTTATCCCCAGGGGCCACCGGGGAGCTGTTTTTT.